These 9 T cell receptor beta chains share one sample of origin, sequenced in a study of cytomegalovirus exposure and HLA in healthy donors. The PCR had 60 Vbeta and 13 Jbeta primers. Profiling relied on immunoSEQ multiplex PCR, and the TCRdb table lists in-frame clones only, not all of them. This sample yields over 95,000 clones, of which 74% are seen a single time; approximately 1.9% belongs to the top ten. Sequenced material: PBMCs. These receptors were collected from a human donor in good health.

Points on this clone: This sample also contains other DNA sequences that code for the same CDR3. The chain recombines TRBV7-9 with TRBJ2-1, with 7 bases lining up with TRBD1. Trimming removed 5 bases from V and 9 bases from J; junction bases left unmatched: 10. Germline V gene lookup returns CDR1 SEHNR and CDR2 FQNEAQ (reference sequence). CDR3 length equals 14 residues. The CDR3 DNA reads as TGTGCCAGCAGCCCGAGACAGGGTCAGGGTGAGCAGTTCTTC. It yields the protein CASSPRQGQGEQFF.

This chain connects TRBV27 to TRBJ2-7; 12 positions match TRBD2. V gave up 6 bases and J gave up 3 bases; unmatched junction bases: 15. Germline CDR1 and CDR2: MNHEY and SMNVEV (reference sequence). The CDR3 is 18 amino acids. CDR3 loop: CASRLTSGGPLLYYEQYF. CDR3 coding DNA: TGTGCCAGCAGGTTGACTAGCGGGGGCCCATTGCTCTACTACGAGCAGTACTTC.

This chain connects TRBV30 to TRBJ2-7; 7 positions match TRBD1. This CDR3 contains 13 residues. V was clipped by 7 bases and J by 4 bases; unmatched bases: 10. Germline CDR1 and CDR2: GTSNPN and SVGIG (reference sequence). The CDR3: CASSRQGVYEQYF. The CDR3 nucleotides read TGTGCCTCAAGCCGACAGGGTGTTTACGAGCAGTACTTC.

This rearrangement joins TRBV28 to TRBJ1-2; D unclear. V was shortened by 2 bases and J by 5 bases, with 3 bases between the two germline ends. Germline-derived CDR1 and CDR2 are MDHEN and SYDVKM. This CDR3 region has 11 residues. The CDR3 region has the DNA TGTGCCAGCAGTTTAGAGTATGGCTACACCTTC. Translation gives CASSLEYGYTF.

This chain joins TRBV7-2 and TRBJ2-7, with D hard to call. CDR1 is SGHTA, CDR2 FQGNSA, per germline. Between the trimmed V and J ends, which lost 3 bases and 3 bases, there was a span of 15 bases. The CDR3 is 15 amino acids. The CDR3 reads CASSLGYTIIYEQYF. In DNA, the CDR3 is TGTGCCAGCAGCTTGGGCTACACGATAATCTACGAGCAGTACTTC. The variable domain in full, with the rest retrieved from reference TRBV7-2 and TRBJ2-7, is GAGVSQSPSNKVTEKGKDVELRCDPISGHTALYWYRQSLGQGLEFLIYFQGNSAPDKSGLPSDRFSAERTGGSVSTLTIQRTQQEDSAVYLCASSLGYTIIYEQYFGPGTRLTVT.

V usage is TRBV19 and J usage is TRBJ1-5; TRBD1 agrees at 8 bases. The V and J ends lost 0 bases and 3 bases, in that order; junction bases with no gene match: 4. Germline V CDR1 and CDR2: LNHDA, SQIVND (reference sequence). The CDR3 loop spans 16 amino acids. This CDR3 reads CASSIEYRGYNQPQHF. The CDR3 nucleotides are TGTGCCAGTAGTATAGAGTACAGGGGGTACAATCAGCCCCAGCATTTT.

This clone was picked up one time. This chain links TRBV2 with TRBJ2-4; 8 bases map to TRBD2. This CDR3 has 16 amino acids. Trimming took 7 bases from V and 2 from J; bases not matched to a gene: 10. CDR1 is SNHLY, CDR2 FYNNEI, per germline. CDR3 region: CASTERGGLSKNIQYF. Here the CDR3 DNA reads TGTGCCAGCACCGAACGGGGGGGCTTGTCCAAAAACATTCAGTACTTC.

This clone was detected only a few times. The chain carries TRBV25-1 and TRBJ1-4; possible D gene TRBD1, 5 bases. CDR1 MGHDK and CDR2 SYGVNS come from the germline V gene. The CDR3 length is 17 residues. The germline V and J ends were trimmed by 6 bases and 0 bases, with 17 bases remaining between them. CDR3 DNA sequence: TGTGCCAGCAGGGGGCAATTCCTTAATCCAACTAATGAAAAACTGTTTTTT. Translation: CASRGQFLNPTNEKLFF.

The chain carries TRBV7-2 and TRBJ1-2, with 10 bases identical to TRBD1. CDR1 is SGHTA and CDR2 is FQGNSA in the germline V gene. CDR3 length: 16 residues. Unmatched junction bases numbered 8, after V lost 5 bases and J lost 2 bases. Here the CDR3 reads CASSPKSGQGNYGYTF. The CDR3 coding sequence is TGTGCCAGCAGCCCCAAATCGGGACAGGGGAACTATGGCTACACCTTC.